This is a list of T cell receptor beta chains from one sample in a study of identical twins. TCRdb passed the 5' RACE reads through MiXCR, listing each CDR3 protein once. The table shows 1.5 million or so distinct CDR3 sequences, with about 32% occurring only once. Material: cord blood. The receptors were sampled from a newborn girl in good health. Both conserved end residues are part of each CDR3. D genes are given only for firm matches. The listing skips clone size in some rows; elsewhere it reads once, few, many or a size class.

clone size: few
J gene: TRBJ2-5
D gene: -
V gene: TRBV7-8
CDR3 DNA: TGTGCCAGCAGCTTAGTACAGGTCACTGAGACCCAGTACTTC
CDR3 protein: CASSLVQVTETQYF

clone size: -
J gene: TRBJ2-1
D gene: TRBD2
V gene: TRBV20-1
CDR3 DNA: TGCAGTGCTCACCTCTTGAGCGGGAGGGGACACAATGAGCAGTTCTTC
CDR3 protein: CSAHLLSGRGHNEQFF

clone size: -
J gene: TRBJ1-1
D gene: -
V gene: TRBV7-2
CDR3 DNA: TGTGCCAGCAGCTCTGGGACATACACTGGAGCTTTCTTT
CDR3 protein: CASSSGTYTGAFF

clone size: -
J gene: TRBJ2-7
D gene: TRBD1
V gene: TRBV20-1
CDR3 DNA: TGCAGTGCTAAGGGGACAGCCACCTACGAGCAGTACTTC
CDR3 protein: CSAKGTATYEQYF

clone size: -
J gene: TRBJ2-1
D gene: -
V gene: TRBV12-3/TRBV12-4
CDR3 DNA: TGTGCCAGCAGTTTCCATCCTAGAGGGGACAATGAGCAGTTCTTC
CDR3 protein: CASSFHPRGDNEQFF

clone size: -
J gene: TRBJ1-5
D gene: -
V gene: TRBV27
CDR3 DNA: TGTCCCAGCAGTTTATTTTCGGATAGCAATCAGCCCCAGCATTTT
CDR3 protein: CPSSLFSDSNQPQHF

clone size: few
J gene: TRBJ1-2
D gene: -
V gene: TRBV7-9
CDR3 DNA: TGTGCCAGCAGGTCCGGGACAAATAACTATGGCTACACCTTC
CDR3 protein: CASRSGTNNYGYTF

clone size: -
J gene: TRBJ1-2
D gene: TRBD1
V gene: TRBV20-1
CDR3 DNA: TGCAGTGCCACTCTAAAGGGGGCGGAAGGCTACACCTTC
CDR3 protein: CSATLKGAEGYTF

clone size: -
J gene: TRBJ2-3
D gene: TRBD1
V gene: TRBV7-2
CDR3 DNA: TGTGCCAGCAGCATCAGGGACAGGAGGGTAGATACGCAGTATTTT
CDR3 protein: CASSIRDRRVDTQYF

clone size: once
J gene: TRBJ2-3
D gene: TRBD1
V gene: TRBV10-3
CDR3 DNA: TGTGCCATCAGTGAAGTGGACAGGGGAGCCTATACGCAGTATTTT
CDR3 protein: CAISEVDRGAYTQYF

clone size: -
J gene: TRBJ2-5
D gene: -
V gene: TRBV12-3/TRBV12-4
CDR3 DNA: TGTACCAGCAGCTGGACTACCGAAGAGACCCAGTACTTC
CDR3 protein: CTSSWTTEETQYF

clone size: -
J gene: TRBJ2-1
D gene: -
V gene: TRBV6-1
CDR3 DNA: TGTGCCAGCAGTGAAAAACCTTACCTCTCCTACAATGAGCAGTTCTTC
CDR3 protein: CASSEKPYLSYNEQFF

clone size: -
J gene: TRBJ2-1
D gene: -
V gene: TRBV2
CDR3 DNA: TGTGCCAGCAGTGCTGGGGGCCCCGTCCCAAATGAGCAGTGCTTC
CDR3 protein: CASSAGGPVPNEQCF

clone size: few
J gene: TRBJ2-1
D gene: -
V gene: TRBV6-5
CDR3 DNA: TGTGCCAGCAGTTACTCGACCGCCAATGAGCAGTTCTTC
CDR3 protein: CASSYSTANEQFF

clone size: -
J gene: TRBJ2-3
D gene: TRBD2
V gene: TRBV6-1
CDR3 DNA: TGTGCCAGCAGTGAAGCCATAGCGGGGGGCCCCAAAGGCGATACGCAGTATTTT
CDR3 protein: CASSEAIAGGPKGDTQYF

clone size: -
J gene: TRBJ1-4
D gene: -
V gene: TRBV20-1
CDR3 DNA: TGCAGTGCTAGAGGGACTAGCGGGGGGCTCTCTAATGAAAAACTGTTTTTT
CDR3 protein: CSARGTSGGLSNEKLFF

clone size: -
J gene: TRBJ2-5
D gene: -
V gene: TRBV2
CDR3 DNA: TGTGCCAGCACCGAACAGAGAGGGGACAATGAGCAGTACTTC
CDR3 protein: CASTEQRGDNEQYF

clone size: -
J gene: TRBJ2-5
D gene: -
V gene: TRBV6-1
CDR3 DNA: TGTGCCAGCAGTATGACTAGGGGCCACCAAGAGACCCAGTACTTC
CDR3 protein: CASSMTRGHQETQYF

clone size: few
J gene: TRBJ1-4
D gene: -
V gene: TRBV20-1
CDR3 DNA: TGCAGTGCTCACAGGGAAAGGGGAAAACTGTTTTTT
CDR3 protein: CSAHRERGKLFF

clone size: few
J gene: TRBJ1-1
D gene: TRBD1
V gene: TRBV4-2
CDR3 DNA: TGTGCCAGCAGCCAAGGTTCTACAGGGGGCACTGAAGCTTTCTTT
CDR3 protein: CASSQGSTGGTEAFF

clone size: -
J gene: TRBJ1-2
D gene: -
V gene: TRBV11-2
CDR3 DNA: TGTGCCAGCAGCTTAGCACCTCGGGGGGCTAAGGATTATGGCTACACCTTC
CDR3 protein: CASSLAPRGAKDYGYTF

clone size: -
J gene: TRBJ2-2
D gene: TRBD2
V gene: TRBV11-2
CDR3 DNA: TGTGCCAGCAGCTTAGGCGGGGGTTTTTGGTCCCTCGGGGAGCTGTTTTTT
CDR3 protein: CASSLGGGFWSLGELFF

clone size: -
J gene: TRBJ2-7
D gene: -
V gene: TRBV9
CDR3 DNA: TGTGCCAGCAGCGTAGAGTCCCCCTCCTACAATGAGCAGTACTTC
CDR3 protein: CASSVESPSYNEQYF

clone size: -
J gene: TRBJ2-3
D gene: -
V gene: TRBV5-4
CDR3 DNA: TGTGCCAGCAGCTTGGTTGGACTTACTACAGATACGCAGTATTTT
CDR3 protein: CASSLVGLTTDTQYF

clone size: -
J gene: TRBJ2-7
D gene: -
V gene: TRBV2
CDR3 DNA: TGTGCCAGCTACAGGGTATCCTACGAGCAGTACTTC
CDR3 protein: CASYRVSYEQYF

clone size: few
J gene: TRBJ1-1
D gene: TRBD1
V gene: TRBV6-6
CDR3 DNA: TGTGCCAGCATCGAACAGGGGGCGAACACTGAAGCTTTCTTT
CDR3 protein: CASIEQGANTEAFF

clone size: -
J gene: TRBJ1-6
D gene: -
V gene: TRBV5-1
CDR3 DNA: TGCGCCAGCAGCTTGGCGGGGGAAAATTCACCCCTCCACTTT
CDR3 protein: CASSLAGENSPLHF

clone size: -
J gene: TRBJ2-1
D gene: -
V gene: TRBV27
CDR3 DNA: TGTGCCAGCAGTTTCGCCCGATTAGGTGAGCAGTTCTTC
CDR3 protein: CASSFARLGEQFF

clone size: few
J gene: TRBJ2-1
D gene: TRBD2
V gene: TRBV4-1
CDR3 DNA: TGCGCCAGCAGCCAAGTAGTACTAGCGGGAGTAAACAATGAGCAGTTCTTC
CDR3 protein: CASSQVVLAGVNNEQFF

clone size: -
J gene: TRBJ2-1
D gene: TRBD2
V gene: TRBV29-1
CDR3 DNA: TGCAGCGTTGAGGGGCACGGGACTAGCCTTTACAATGAGCAGTTCTTC
CDR3 protein: CSVEGHGTSLYNEQFF

clone size: few
J gene: TRBJ2-3
D gene: -
V gene: TRBV9
CDR3 DNA: TGTGCCAGCAGCGTAGCTGGATGGGAACGGGATACGCAGTATTTT
CDR3 protein: CASSVAGWERDTQYF

clone size: -
J gene: TRBJ1-2
D gene: -
V gene: TRBV28
CDR3 DNA: TGTGCCAGCAGTTTATCAGACCCAGACTATGGCTACACCTTC
CDR3 protein: CASSLSDPDYGYTF

clone size: few
J gene: TRBJ1-4
D gene: -
V gene: TRBV3-1
CDR3 DNA: TGTGCCAGCAGCCCAGGGACGCTAACTAATGAAAAACTGTTTTTT
CDR3 protein: CASSPGTLTNEKLFF

clone size: many
J gene: TRBJ2-1
D gene: TRBD2
V gene: TRBV5-1
CDR3 DNA: TGCGCCAGCAGCCCGGGGAGGGGCGTTTACAATGAGCAGTTCTTC
CDR3 protein: CASSPGRGVYNEQFF

clone size: few
J gene: TRBJ1-5
D gene: -
V gene: TRBV20-1
CDR3 DNA: TGCAGTGCAACGTCCGGACGATACAATCAGCCCCAGCATTTT
CDR3 protein: CSATSGRYNQPQHF

clone size: many
J gene: TRBJ2-1
D gene: -
V gene: TRBV24-1
CDR3 DNA: TGTGCCACCAGTGAGGGCTCCCGGGTGAATGAGCAGTTCTTC
CDR3 protein: CATSEGSRVNEQFF

clone size: few
J gene: TRBJ2-3
D gene: -
V gene: TRBV5-1
CDR3 DNA: TGCGCCAGCACCTCGCAACCCTACAGGAGCCGCCCGGGAGATACGCAGTATTTT
CDR3 protein: CASTSQPYRSRPGDTQYF

clone size: once
J gene: TRBJ1-6
D gene: -
V gene: TRBV6-6
CDR3 DNA: TGTGCCAGCAGTTACCGGACAGTGAGCCCCTATAATTCACCCCTCCACTTT
CDR3 protein: CASSYRTVSPYNSPLHF